This T cell receptor (beta chain) was recorded in a study of blood T cell repertoires in COVID-19. Study background: PBMCs, B-cell-depleted T cells, or T cells were the source of the cDNA or gDNA that made up the material.

Assay used: immunoSEQ multiplex PCR; TCRdb lists only in-frame clones, some missing. This sample has some 15,000 clones; 80% to 90% occur once, and the top ten carry about 30%. V shed 0 bases, J shed 8 bases, and the junction held 7 bases outside the gene matches. This CDR3 contains 15 residues. Germline CDR1 and CDR2: GTSNPN and SVGIG (reference sequence). J is TRBJ2-1 and V is TRBV30; 10 bases map to TRBD2. This TCR came from a man in his sixties or seventies in a cohort sampled during active COVID-19. Sequencing was carried out using peripheral blood. The CDR3: CAWSVLAGNLDEQFF. The CDR3 DNA reads as TGTGCCTGGAGTGTACTAGCGGGAAATTTGGATGAGCAGTTCTTC.